This entry lists 22 T cell receptor beta chains sequenced from one sample in a study of shared clonotypes between healthy human individuals. Data came from immunoSEQ multiplex PCR; TCRdb stores just in-frame clones and leaves some out. The sample lists millions of clones, roughly nine tenths occurring once. The sample comprised naive CD4+ T cells sorted from blood. As to subset: CD45RA+ positively selected. The receptors were gathered from a man aged 18 to 30 in good health.

The chain recombines TRBV10-3 with TRBJ1-3; a weak D match, TRBD1 (5 bases). This CDR3 has 18 residues. Trimming took off 3 bases at V and 3 bases at J, with 21 bases between the two ends. Germline CDR1 and CDR2: ENHRY and SYGVKD. For the CDR3, the DNA is TGTGCCATCAGTGACAGGGTTAGGCAGCCAACTTATGGAAACACCATATATTTT. This codes for CAISDRVRQPTYGNTIYF.

Comments on this clone: The same CDR3 is also encoded by other DNA sequences in this sample. The V and J genes are TRBV9 and TRBJ2-7, with a weak D call TRBD1 (5 bases). Germline V gene lookup returns CDR1 SGDLS and CDR2 YYNGEE. The length of the CDR3 is 14 residues. The V end lost 2 bases, the J end lost 0 bases, and 9 bases lay between the germline ends. DNA for the CDR3: TGTGCCAGCAGCGTCCAGGGCACCTCCTACGAGCAGTACTTC. Encoded protein: CASSVQGTSYEQYF.

CDR3 sequence reads: CASSDVVPGETQYF. DNA for the CDR3: TGTGCCAGCAGTGACGTCGTACCGGGAGAGACCCAGTACTTC. The chain recombines TRBV2 with TRBJ2-5; D not resolved. Trimming stripped 3 bases from V and 4 bases from J, with 12 bases between. From germline, CDR1 is SNHLY and CDR2 FYNNEI. The CDR3 is 14 amino acids. Full variable domain (outside the CDR3, taken from reference TRBV2 and TRBJ2-5): EPEVTQTPSHQVTQMGQEVILRCVPISNHLYFYWYRQILGQKVEFLVSFYNNEISEKSEIFDDQFSVERPDGSNFTLKIRSTKLEDSAMYFCASSDVVPGETQYFGPGTRLLVL.

The count of this clone is one. The chain recombines TRBV6-1 with TRBJ2-7, with D perhaps TRBD2 (6 bases). Germline V gene lookup returns CDR1 MNHNS and CDR2 SASEGT. This CDR3 comprises 15 residues. V was trimmed by 3 bases and J by 0 bases, leaving 12 bases between them. The CDR3 sequence: CASSEEGFTSYEQYF. The CDR3, as DNA: TGTGCCAGCAGTGAGGAGGGTTTTACCTCCTACGAGCAGTACTTC.

This sequence joins TRBV7-2 and TRBJ2-1; 11 nucleotides match TRBD2. Germline values: CDR1 SGHTA, CDR2 FQGNSA. CDR3 size: 15 residues. Trimming cost V 2 bases and J 7 bases; bases outside gene matches: 4. The DNA for the CDR3 is TGTGCCAGCAGCTTAACTAGCGGGAGCCGGAATGAGCAGTTCTTC. It encodes CASSLTSGSRNEQFF.

The chain recombines TRBV6-5 with TRBJ2-7; the D gene is possibly TRBD1 (6 bases). The length of the CDR3 is 15 residues. V lost 2 bases and J 0 bases, leaving 11 bases between the germline ends. Germline V CDR1 and CDR2: MNHEY, SVGAGI. The CDR3 region is CASSYASGVSYEQYF. The CDR3 region has the DNA TGTGCCAGCAGTTACGCGTCAGGGGTCTCCTACGAGCAGTACTTC.

This clone was detected only once. V is TRBV6-4 and J is TRBJ2-7; D might be TRBD1 or TRBD2, each matching 6 bases. CDR1 MRHNA and CDR2 SNTAGT come from the germline V gene. The CDR3 is made up of 14 amino acids. Trimming cost V 3 bases and J 0 bases, with 9 bases left between them. CDR3 in DNA: TGTGCCAGCAGTGAACGGGGGCCCTCCTACGAGCAGTACTTC. Amino acid sequence: CASSERGPSYEQYF.

The chain links TRBV28 to TRBJ2-2; possibly TRBD1 for D (6 bases). This CDR3 spans 14 amino acids. Trimming took 2 bases from V and 6 from J, leaving 10 bases between them. Per germline, CDR1 MDHEN and CDR2 SYDVKM. The CDR3 is CASSLQGIAGELFF. Written as DNA, the CDR3 is TGTGCCAGCAGTTTACAGGGGATCGCCGGGGAGCTGTTTTTT.

The chain has TRBV7-2 and TRBJ2-7; 7 bases align to TRBD1. V was clipped by 0 bases and J by 6 bases; unmatched bases: 11. Germline CDR1 reads SGHTA; CDR2 reads FQGNSA. This CDR3 comprises 16 residues. Here the CDR3 DNA reads TGTGCCAGCAGCTTAGCCACAGGGGTTACGGCACTCGAGCAGTACTTC. Translated: CASSLATGVTALEQYF.

J is TRBJ2-7 and V is TRBV2; 7 nucleotides agree with TRBD1. V trimming: 4 bases; J trimming: 2 bases; junction bases outside the gene matches: 8. The length of the CDR3 is 15 residues. CDR1 SNHLY and CDR2 FYNNEI come from the germline V gene. The CDR3 spells CASSVARGLTYEQYF. In DNA form, the CDR3 reads TGTGCCAGCAGTGTGGCTAGGGGGCTCACCTACGAGCAGTACTTC.

This clone was detected once. Within the sample, other DNA sequences also encode this same CDR3. The genes are TRBV20-1 and TRBJ2-1, with a tentative D call TRBD2 (5 bases). V lost 4 bases, J lost 7 bases, and 8 bases lay in between. The CDR3 extends over 11 amino acids. CDR1 and CDR2 (germline): DFQATT, SNEGSKA (reference sequence). Here the CDR3 DNA reads TGCAGTGCTACTCCGGGGAATGAGCAGTTCTTC. Its translation: CSATPGNEQFF.

The V and J genes are TRBV7-9 and TRBJ1-3; D is unresolved. The length of the CDR3 is 15 residues. Germline CDR1 is SEHNR and CDR2 is FQNEAQ (reference sequence). Trimming pared 2 bases from V and 3 bases from J, leaving 11 bases between. The CDR3 reads CASSLTEVVGNTIYF. The CDR3 DNA reads as TGTGCCAGCAGCTTAACTGAAGTTGTTGGAAACACCATATATTTT.

The J gene is TRBJ1-4, the V gene TRBV11-3, with D unresolved. Trimming removed 11 bases from V and 4 bases from J, with 14 bases in between. The CDR3 has 13 amino acids. In germline, CDR1 is SGHNT, CDR2 YENEEA. The CDR3 DNA reads TGTGCCCCCCCCAGGAGGTGTAATGAAAAACTGTTTTTT. Protein sequence: CAPPRRCNEKLFF.

The chain carries TRBV5-4 and TRBJ2-5; D might be TRBD1 (5 bases). The CDR3 is 15 residues long. Germline CDR1 and CDR2: SGHNT and YYREEE (reference sequence). V lost 2 bases, J lost 1 base, and 12 bases lay in between. The DNA for the CDR3 is TGTGCCAGCAGCTTCACAGGAGCAGTCCAAGAGACCCAGTACTTC. Translating gives CASSFTGAVQETQYF.

The V and J genes are TRBV6-6 and TRBJ2-5, with 7 nucleotides matching TRBD2. The junction had 17 bases not matched to a gene; V was cut back by 2 bases and J by 11 bases. Germline V gives CDR1 MNHNY, CDR2 SVGAGI (reference sequence). This CDR3 has 16 residues. The CDR3 nucleotides read TGTGCCAGCAGTTACCATCTCGCAGCGGGGCCTAGGGAGCAGTACTTC. Amino acid sequence: CASSYHLAAGPREQYF.

CDR3 sequence: CASSFGQPGTDTQYF. CDR3 bases: TGTGCCAGCAGTTTCGGGCAGCCCGGCACAGATACGCAGTATTTT. The chain links TRBV6-6 to TRBJ2-3; D is unresolved. This CDR3 has 15 residues. Germline V CDR1 and CDR2: MNHNY, SVGAGI (reference sequence). V gave up 4 bases and J gave up 1 base, with 12 bases separating them.

This clone came up a few times. The chain uses TRBV2 and TRBJ1-5; D gene unclear. There are 14 residues in the CDR3. The germline V gene has CDR1 SNHLY and CDR2 FYNNEI. Trimming cost V 5 bases and J 7 bases, with 15 bases left between them. CDR3 sequence (DNA): TGTGCCAGCAGTCAAAACTCATTGTCGCAGCCCCAGCATTTT. Its protein product is CASSQNSLSQPQHF.

This chain connects TRBV9 to TRBJ2-5; 10 positions agree with TRBD2. CDR3 size: 16 residues. V lost 3 bases to trimming and J lost 1 base; unmatched junction nucleotides: 6. Germline-derived CDR1 and CDR2 are SGDLS and YYNGEE. CDR3 in amino acids: CASSAIAGGLQETQYF. The CDR3 nucleotides are TGTGCCAGCAGCGCAATAGCGGGGGGACTCCAAGAGACCCAGTACTTC.

The rearrangement links TRBV19 to TRBJ1-2, with a weak D call TRBD1 (5 bases). CDR1 is LNHDA, CDR2 SQIVND, per germline (reference sequence). CDR3 length: 14 residues. Between the trimmed V and J ends, which lost 5 bases and 4 bases, there was a span of 14 bases. This CDR3 is CASSGAPGGYGYTF. DNA of the CDR3: TGTGCCAGTAGTGGGGCCCCGGGTGGCTATGGCTACACCTTC.

Comment on this clone: Other DNA sequences of this sample code for an identical CDR3. This chain connects TRBV5-1 to TRBJ1-2; the match to TRBD1 covers 9 bases. This CDR3 is 16 amino acids long. Germline V gene data show CDR1 as SGHRS and CDR2 as YFSETQ. V shed 0 bases, J shed 2 bases, and the junction held 5 bases outside the gene matches. The CDR3 is CASSLGGQGPNYGYTF. The CDR3 DNA sequence: TGCGCCAGCAGCTTGGGAGGACAGGGGCCAAACTATGGCTACACCTTC.

The chain employs TRBV28 and TRBJ1-3; 9 bases map to TRBD1. The CDR3 spans 18 residues. Unmatched junction bases numbered 14, after V lost 4 bases and J lost 4 bases. Germline loops: CDR1 MDHEN, CDR2 SYDVKM. The CDR3 loop is CASSYKFRDRDRGNTIYF. CDR3 DNA: TGTGCCAGCAGTTATAAATTCCGGGACAGGGACCGAGGAAACACCATATATTTT.

The rearrangement joins TRBV6-1 to TRBJ2-7, with 8 bases matching TRBD1. The CDR3 sequence is 12 residues long. V dropped 7 bases and J dropped 13; count of bases not matched to a gene: 12. Germline lookup yields CDR1 MNHNS and CDR2 SASEGT. CDR3 DNA: TGTGCCAGCACCCCACCCGGGACAGGCCAATACTTC. It codes for CASTPPGTGQYF.